These 6 T cell receptor beta chains came from one sample sequenced in a study of T cell responses to AZD1222 COVID-19 vaccine. Sequencing used immunoSEQ multiplex PCR; TCRdb keeps in-frame clones, though not all of them. The profile shows roughly 160,000 clones, roughly 86% of them singletons. Sequencing was performed on peripheral blood, taken on day 0 of AZD1222 vaccination. The origin of the receptors is an adult in good health.

The chain recombines TRBV28 with TRBJ1-4; 7 positions agree with TRBD1. In germline, CDR1 is MDHEN, CDR2 SYDVKM. Germline trimming cut 6 bases from V and 5 bases from J; bases unmatched to any gene: 6. The CDR3 covers 14 residues. The CDR3 here is CASSAGGQNEKLFF. The DNA for the CDR3 is TGTGCCAGCAGCGCAGGGGGGCAAAATGAAAAACTGTTTTTT.

This chain uses TRBV5-1 with TRBJ1-2; D is uncertain. Per the germline V gene, CDR1 is SGHRS and CDR2 is YFSETQ. CDR3 size: 14 residues. V was clipped by 0 bases and J by 6 bases, with 12 bases between them. As DNA, the CDR3 is TGCGCCAGCAGCTTGGGAGACTCTGGGGATGGCTACACCTTC. Amino acid sequence: CASSLGDSGDGYTF.

V is TRBV5-1 and J is TRBJ2-5, with D perhaps matching TRBD1 (5 bases). V shed 0 bases and J shed 1 base, with 10 bases lying between them. The CDR3 extends over 15 amino acids. From germline, CDR1 is SGHRS and CDR2 YFSETQ. The DNA for the CDR3 is TGCGCCAGCAGCTTGGTTTCAGGGTTCCAAGAGACCCAGTACTTC. Protein sequence: CASSLVSGFQETQYF. Filled out from reference TRBV5-1 and TRBJ2-5, the complete variable domain reads KAGVTQTPRYLIKTRGQQVTLSCSPISGHRSVSWYQQTPGQGLQFLFEYFSETQRNKGNFPGRFSGRQFSNSRSEMNVSTLELGDSALYLCASSLVSGFQETQYFGPGTRLLVL.

The V and J genes are TRBV9 and TRBJ2-1; 7 bases fit TRBD1. Germline CDR1 and CDR2: SGDLS and YYNGEE. The J segment lost 5 bases and the V segment lost 0 bases, leaving 8 bases of the junction unmatched. This CDR3 is 16 amino acids long. The CDR3 nucleotides are TGTGCCAGCAGCGTAGCTCTGACAGGGCAGGACAATGAGCAGTTCTTC. It codes for CASSVALTGQDNEQFF.

The rearrangement uses TRBV5-6 and TRBJ1-5; TRBD1 might be the D (5 bases). Looked up from germline, CDR1 is SGHDT and CDR2 is YYEEEE. With 4 bases removed from V and 1 base from J, the gap between germline ends came to 9 bases. The CDR3 totals 14 residues. CDR3 sequence reads: CASSRRGSNQPQHF. CDR3 nucleotides: TGTGCCAGCAGCCGAAGGGGCAGCAATCAGCCCCAGCATTTT.

V gene TRBV18 combines with J gene TRBJ2-3; maybe TRBD1 (6 bases). CDR1 and CDR2 from the germline V gene are KGHSH and LQKENI. This CDR3 has 16 amino acids. The germline V and J ends were trimmed by 2 bases and 2 bases, with 14 bases remaining between them. CDR3 sequence: CASSPFTTGSTDTQYF. CDR3 nucleotide sequence: TGTGCCAGCTCACCATTTACAACAGGGTCCACAGATACGCAGTATTTT.